The 12 T cell receptor beta chains in this list originate from one sample, sequenced in a study of T cell repertoires in cytomegalovirus infection. From the reads, TCRdb called clonotypes with MiXCR, one entry per CDR3 protein. The table lists 650,000 to 900,000 distinct CDR3 sequences, less than 35% of them singletons. Their cognate antigens are unknown. The sample in question was cultured CD8+ T cells from PBMCs, obtained from culture after CMV antigen stimulation. The receptors come from a human donor in good health (CMV status not recorded). Some clones in this sample may be carry-over from other donors' samples.

This clonotype was detected only a few times. The V call is TRBV12-3 or TRBV12-4, the J call TRBJ1-5, with 8 bases aligning to TRBD1. This CDR3 is 15 amino acids long. V dropped 6 bases and J dropped 5; count of bases not matched to a gene: 9. The CDR3 is CASSPVGRGHQPQHF. The CDR3 region has the DNA TGTGCCAGCAGCCCAGTGGGCAGGGGGCATCAGCCCCAGCATTTT.

This clonotype is a singleton in its sample. The J gene is TRBJ2-1, the V gene TRBV4-1; D might be TRBD1 (6 bases). V was clipped by 10 bases and J by 0 bases, with 22 bases between them. CDR3 length equals 17 residues. Germline CDR1 is MGHRA and CDR2 is YSYEKL. CDR3 nucleotides: TGCGCCACCCGAGTCCGCAGCGAGGGGGTCTCCTACAATGAGCAGTTCTTC. Translation: CATRVRSEGVSYNEQFF.

This chain links TRBV2 with TRBJ1-6; TRBD1 might be the D (6 bases). Between the trimmed V and J ends, which lost 3 bases and 1 base, there was a span of 13 bases. CDR3 size: 17 residues. CDR1 and CDR2 from the germline V gene are SNHLY and FYNNEI. The CDR3 coding sequence is TGTGCCAGCAGTGACAGGGGCCCTTCTTCCTATAATTCACCCCTCCACTTT. Protein product: CASSDRGPSSYNSPLHF. The full variable domain, in which reference TRBV2 and TRBJ1-6 provide the parts outside the CDR3, is EPEVTQTPSHQVTQMGQEVILRCVPISNHLYFYWYRQILGQKVEFLVSFYNNEISEKSEIFDDQFSVERPDGSNFTLKIRSTKLEDSAMYFCASSDRGPSSYNSPLHFGNGTRLTVT.

This clonotype showed up many times. This sequence joins TRBV7-2 and TRBJ2-2; D perhaps matches TRBD1 (6 bases). The CDR3 runs 15 residues. V dropped 5 bases and J dropped 4 bases, with 14 bases sitting between them. Germline CDR1 is SGHTA and CDR2 is FQGNSA. The CDR3 here is CASSPFRDTTGELFF. The CDR3 DNA reads TGTGCCAGCAGCCCCTTCCGGGACACCACCGGGGAGCTGTTTTTT. Complete variable domain (other parts from reference TRBV7-2 and TRBJ2-2): GAGVSQSPSNKVTEKGKDVELRCDPISGHTALYWYRQSLGQGLEFLIYFQGNSAPDKSGLPSDRFSAERTGGSVSTLTIQRTQQEDSAVYLCASSPFRDTTGELFFGEGSRLTVL.

This clonotype was seen at least ten times. The chain recombines TRBV7-2 with TRBJ1-2; D gene uncertain. Germline lookup yields CDR1 SGHTA and CDR2 FQGNSA. The CDR3 extends over 16 amino acids. With 0 bases removed from V and 4 bases from J, the gap between germline ends came to 15 bases. CDR3 in DNA: TGTGCCAGCAGCTTAGCGACCGACTTACCCTCCTATGGCTACACCTTC. Translation: CASSLATDLPSYGYTF.

This clonotype was counted between two and nine times. The chain has TRBV29-1 and TRBJ2-7; 14 bases line up with TRBD2. Germline CDR1 is SQVTM and CDR2 is ANQGSEA. The CDR3 loop spans 14 amino acids. With 6 bases clipped from V and 4 bases from J, the junction kept 5 bases outside the gene matches. Written as DNA, the CDR3 is TGCAGCGTAGAGACTAGCGGGGGGGAATACGAGCAGTACTTC. It translates to CSVETSGGEYEQYF.

V gene TRBV2 combines with J gene TRBJ1-6; D ambiguous. The germline CDR1 and CDR2 sequences are SNHLY and FYNNEI. The CDR3 covers 15 residues. With 3 bases removed from V and 13 bases from J, the gap between germline ends came to 19 bases. In DNA, the CDR3 is TGTGCCAGCAGTGAGTTTTTGGCAGGCAATGGCCCCCTCCACTTT. Translation: CASSEFLAGNGPLHF.

The chain carries TRBV24-1 and TRBJ2-3; the match to TRBD2 covers 13 bases. J lost 2 bases, V lost 4 bases, and 17 bases had no gene match. This CDR3 contains 21 residues. Germline V gene lookup returns CDR1 KGHDR and CDR2 SFDVKD. The CDR3: CATSDKPTSGGADLVTDTQYF. In nucleotides, the CDR3 is TGTGCCACCAGTGACAAGCCTACTAGCGGGGGGGCCGATTTAGTCACAGATACGCAGTATTTT.

In this sample, this clonotype turned up many times. This chain connects TRBV7-2 to TRBJ2-5; D is tentatively TRBD1 or TRBD2 (5 bases each). Germline V gene sequence: CDR1 SGHTA, CDR2 FQGNSA. V was clipped by 1 base and J by 4 bases, with 16 bases between them. The CDR3 runs 16 residues. Written as DNA, the CDR3 is TGTGCCAGCAGCTTAGAGATTCCGGGGCAAAGAGAGACCCAGTACTTC. Its protein is CASSLEIPGQRETQYF.

The V call is TRBV7-6, the J call TRBJ1-4; D uncertain. V was shortened by 1 base and J by 0 bases, with 9 bases between the two germline ends. The CDR3 is 16 amino acids. CDR1 and CDR2 (germline): SGHVS, FNYEAQ. CDR3 region: CASSLVGVSTNEKLFF. DNA for the CDR3: TGTGCCAGCAGCTTAGTCGGGGTTTCAACTAATGAAAAACTGTTTTTT.

The chain is built from TRBV11-2 and TRBJ1-1; 7 nucleotides match TRBD1. Germline CDR1 SGHAT, CDR2 FQNNGV. The CDR3 runs 14 residues. Trimming at V came to 3 bases and at J to 8 bases, leaving 9 bases not matched to a gene. The CDR3 loop reads CASSLTGQLPEAFF. CDR3 coding DNA: TGTGCCAGCAGCTTGACGGGACAGCTGCCGGAAGCTTTCTTT.

V usage is TRBV24-1 and J usage is TRBJ1-1, with a weak D call TRBD1 (6 bases). V was trimmed by 2 bases and J by 0 bases, leaving 9 bases between them. CDR3 length equals 15 residues. CDR1 is KGHDR and CDR2 is SFDVKD in the germline V gene. In DNA, the CDR3 is TGTGCCACCAGTGATTCGGGGGGCATGAACACTGAAGCTTTCTTT. Translated, it gives CATSDSGGMNTEAFF.